The 23 T cell receptor beta chains listed next were all sequenced from one sample in a study of post-analysis software for immune sequencing data. Findings and limits, study-wide: Compared with controls, patients had more of 4 or 5 TRBV segments, including TRBV5-6, TRBV5-1 and TRBV20-1.

Sequencing libraries made from TCR beta cDNA carried unique molecular identifiers. TCRdb independently ran MiXCR on the PCR reads; one entry per CDR3 protein. The table has a few hundred thousand distinct CDR3 sequences, under 55% seen once. No antigens are known for them. Sequenced material: blood. The receptor set was obtained from a girl aged 5 to 17 with multiple sclerosis.

The CDR3 is CSARSTSGRLRSYNEQFF. Here the CDR3 DNA reads TGCAGTGCTCGATCGACTAGCGGGAGGTTAAGGTCCTACAATGAGCAGTTCTTC. The chain links TRBV20-1 to TRBJ2-1; TRBD2 matches 13 bases. The CDR3 is 18 amino acids. Looked up from germline, CDR1 is DFQATT and CDR2 is SNEGSKA (reference sequence). Losses at the gene ends were 5 bases for V and 1 base for J; bases not matched to a gene: 11.

This clonotype was seen a handful of times. The chain combines TRBV24-1 with TRBJ1-1; D unresolved. V lost 3 bases and J 4 bases, leaving 14 bases between the germline ends. This CDR3 comprises 15 residues. CDR1 KGHDR and CDR2 SFDVKD come from the germline V gene. CDR3 amino acids: CATSDPRRSGTEAFF. The CDR3 nucleotides read TGTGCCACCAGTGATCCCCGCAGGTCGGGCACTGAAGCTTTCTTT.

This chain uses TRBV7-2 with TRBJ2-4; 8 nucleotides align to TRBD2. The J call may be incorrect, as the DNA end agrees better with TRBJ2-7. In germline, CDR1 is SGHTA, CDR2 FQGNSA. This CDR3 spans 17 amino acids. The chain's CDR3 is CASSPDRRAGAGYEQYF. CDR3 nucleotide sequence: TGTGCCAGCAGCCCTGATCGACGAGCGGGAGCAGGGTACGAGCAGTACTTC.

In its sample, this clonotype was seen a few times. The V call is TRBV2, the J call TRBJ2-3; D possibly matches TRBD1 or TRBD2 (5 bases each). The CDR3 has 15 residues. Germline assignment: CDR1 SNHLY and CDR2 FYNNEI. Trimming stripped 8 bases from V and 0 bases from J, with 15 bases between. The CDR3 DNA is TGTGCCAGCGGATCCGGGACCTATAGCACAGATACGCAGTATTTT. Protein product: CASGSGTYSTDTQYF.

The chain employs TRBV20-1 and TRBJ1-5, with 9 positions matching TRBD1. Per the germline V gene, CDR1 is DFQATT and CDR2 is SNEGSKA (reference sequence). This CDR3 is built from 14 residues. V shed 6 bases and J 7 bases; nucleotides not matched to a gene: 10. The DNA for the CDR3 is TGCAGTGCCACCGGGACAGGGAACGGGCAGCCCCAGCATTTT. Amino acid sequence: CSATGTGNGQPQHF.

The chain links TRBV20-1 to TRBJ2-1; tentatively, D is TRBD2 (5 bases). With 5 bases removed from V and 8 bases from J, the gap between germline ends came to 19 bases. Germline CDR1 reads DFQATT; CDR2 reads SNEGSKA (reference sequence). The CDR3 extends over 14 amino acids. CDR3: CSALLKIGGDEQFF. CDR3 DNA: TGCAGTGCTCTCCTTAAGATCGGAGGCGATGAGCAGTTCTTC.

This clonotype was observed a handful of times. This chain links TRBV7-2 with TRBJ2-1; tentatively, D is TRBD1 or TRBD2 (5 bases each). V was shortened by 4 bases and J by 6 bases, with 16 bases between the two germline ends. The germline V gene has CDR1 SGHTA and CDR2 FQGNSA. This CDR3 has 15 amino acids. CDR3 sequence (DNA): TGTGCCAGCAGCTGGTTTGGGACCGTTTCCAATGAGCAGTTCTTC. Amino acids: CASSWFGTVSNEQFF.

Note on this clonotype: The missing conserved phenylalanine or tryptophan at the end of this CDR3 makes a read error likely. The chain carries TRBV18 and TRBJ1-4; no clear D gene. Trimming took 5 bases from V and 0 from J, leaving 7 bases between them. Germline values: CDR1 KGHSH, CDR2 LQKENI. The CDR3 is 14 residues long. This CDR3 reads CASSEVATNEKLFL. The CDR3 DNA sequence: TGTGCCAGCTCAGAAGTTGCAACTAATGAAAAACTGTTTTTG.

This chain links TRBV10-3 with TRBJ2-3; tentatively, D is TRBD1 (6 bases). CDR3 length: 15 residues. The germline gives CDR1 ENHRY, CDR2 SYGVKD. V lost 3 bases and J 2 bases, leaving 12 bases between the germline ends. CDR3 region: CAISDRGRDTDTQYF. In DNA form, the CDR3 reads TGTGCCATCAGTGACAGGGGAAGAGACACAGATACGCAGTATTTT.

This chain joins TRBV4-1 and TRBJ2-1; 9 bases align to TRBD1. Germline lookup yields CDR1 MGHRA and CDR2 YSYEKL. J lost 7 bases, V lost 5 bases, and 9 bases had no gene match. The CDR3 has 15 residues. The CDR3, as DNA: TGCGCCAGCAGCGCAACCGGGACAGGGTGGAATGAGCAGTTCTTC. It specifies CASSATGTGWNEQFF.

This clonotype was observed a handful of times. This chain joins TRBV4-1 and TRBJ2-5; 8 nucleotides line up with TRBD2. The germline V gene encodes CDR1 MGHRA and CDR2 YSYEKL. The V segment lost 0 bases and the J segment 4 bases; nucleotides outside the gene matches: 4. This CDR3 comprises 15 residues. This chain's CDR3 is CASSQDGLAGETQYF. CDR3 sequence (DNA): TGCGCCAGCAGCCAAGATGGGCTAGCGGGAGAGACCCAGTACTTC.

This clonotype was observed a handful of times. A junction end diverges from the germline sequence, so it may reflect a read error. The chain uses TRBV5-1 and TRBJ2-7; TRBD1 matches 9 bases. The CDR3 runs to 16 residues. Per germline, CDR1 SGHRS and CDR2 YFSETQ. The CDR3 DNA reads as TGCGCCAGTAGCTTGGCCGGGGGACAGGGCGCCTACGAGCAGTACTTC. Protein product: CASSLAGGQGAYEQYF.

The J gene is TRBJ1-1, the V gene TRBV7-9; tentatively, D is TRBD1 (5 bases). V was cut by 1 base and J by 5 bases, with 14 bases left in between. CDR1 is SEHNR and CDR2 is FQNEAQ in the germline V gene (reference sequence). The CDR3 loop spans 15 amino acids. The CDR3, as DNA: TGTGCCAGCAGCTTAGGTGGGGGGGGAGGGACTGAAGCTTTCTTT. Protein: CASSLGGGGGTEAFF.

This rearrangement joins TRBV6-5 to TRBJ2-7; TRBD1 is a possible D gene (7 bases). The CDR3 has 14 amino acids. V lost 4 bases and J 6 bases, leaving 16 bases between the germline ends. Germline CDR1 MNHEY, CDR2 SVGAGI. CDR3 nucleotide sequence: TGTGCCAGCAGTTTCGACAGGGAGGAGGGCGAGCAGTACTTC. Translated, it gives CASSFDREEGEQYF.

Regarding this clonotype: At one end the junction does not follow the germline gene, possibly because of a read error. V is TRBV5-4 and J is TRBJ2-1; D gene unclear. The germline V gene has CDR1 SGHNT and CDR2 YYREEE (reference sequence). The CDR3 covers 11 residues. The CDR3 coding sequence is TGTGTCAGCAGCTTGCGGAGTGAGCAGTTCTTC. Translated, it gives CVSSLRSEQFF.

This clonotype was detected many times. The chain has TRBV7-2 and TRBJ2-5; D remains unclear. V lost 8 bases and J 4 bases, leaving 17 bases between the germline ends. Germline loops: CDR1 SGHTA, CDR2 FQGNSA. The length of the CDR3 is 14 residues. The CDR3 loop reads CASSVPRHSETQYF. DNA for the CDR3: TGTGCCAGCTCCGTGCCCCGTCATTCAGAGACCCAGTACTTC.

This clonotype was observed a few times. V is TRBV7-3 and J is TRBJ2-3, with D maybe TRBD1 (6 bases). The germline V and J ends were trimmed by 2 bases and 7 bases, with 16 bases remaining between them. The germline gives CDR1 SGHTA, CDR2 FQGTGA. This CDR3 has 15 residues. CDR3 in DNA: TGTGCCAGCAGCTTATCGGGACACCGTTCGTATACGCAGTATTTT. Translating it yields CASSLSGHRSYTQYF.

The CDR3 bases are TGTGCCAGCAGTGAAAGGGCTAGCGGGAACTACGAGCAGTACTTC. Amino acid sequence: CASSERASGNYEQYF. The J gene is TRBJ2-7, the V gene TRBV25-1; TRBD2 matches at 9 bases. V lost 2 bases, J lost 3 bases, and 5 bases stayed unmatched. CDR1 and CDR2 (germline): MGHDK, SYGVNS. This CDR3 comprises 15 residues.

This clonotype came up a few times. The genes are TRBV12-3 or TRBV12-4 and TRBJ2-7; the D gene could be TRBD1 or TRBD2 (5 bases each). Trimming took 5 bases from V and 2 from J, leaving 13 bases between them. The CDR3 contains 14 residues. The CDR3 loop is CASSKRGWTYEQYF. The CDR3 DNA reads as TGTGCCAGCAGTAAGAGGGGATGGACCTACGAGCAGTACTTC.

This clonotype was picked up a small number of times. V is TRBV5-1 and J is TRBJ1-1; D perhaps matches TRBD1 (5 bases). Germline lookup yields CDR1 SGHRS and CDR2 YFSETQ. Between the trimmed V and J ends, which lost 5 bases and 0 bases, there was a span of 17 bases. The CDR3 runs 16 residues. The CDR3 sequence is CASSIEGPKMNTEAFF. DNA of the CDR3: TGCGCCAGCAGTATCGAGGGGCCGAAGATGAACACTGAAGCTTTCTTT.

This clonotype showed up just a few times. The CDR3 nucleotides are TGTGCCAGCAGCTCAGCGGGGTTCCCCTACAATGAGCAGTTCTTC. It codes for CASSSAGFPYNEQFF. This chain connects TRBV7-9 to TRBJ2-1, with 7 bases matching TRBD2. CDR3 length equals 15 residues. CDR1 is SEHNR, CDR2 FQNEAQ, per germline (reference sequence). After removal of 4 bases from V and 2 bases from J, the junction contained 5 bases not matched to a gene.

As DNA, the CDR3 is TGTGCCAGCAGCTTAAACTTGCGGGAGAGCTCCTACAATGAGCAGTTCTTC. Its protein is CASSLNLRESSYNEQFF. The genes are TRBV7-2 and TRBJ2-1; TRBD2 aligns across 7 bases. This CDR3 spans 17 amino acids. Germline CDR1 reads SGHTA; CDR2 reads FQGNSA. V lost 2 bases and J lost 0; bases outside the gene matches: 7.

The rearrangement uses TRBV10-3 and TRBJ1-2; 7 bases align to TRBD1. The CDR3 spans 14 residues. The germline CDR1 and CDR2 sequences are ENHRY and SYGVKD. V gave up 5 bases and J gave up 2 bases; unmatched junction bases: 5. The CDR3: CAISLLDRNYGYTF. CDR3 sequence (DNA): TGTGCCATCAGTCTTTTGGACAGGAACTATGGCTACACCTTC.